The rows below give T cell receptor beta chains drawn from one sample of a study of blood T cell repertoires in COVID-19. The method was immunoSEQ multiplex PCR; TCRdb's version includes in-frame clones alone and lacks a portion of them. The table records approximately 64,000 clones, around nine tenths of them present only once. Sequences were obtained from peripheral blood. The source of these receptors is a man aged 65 to 85 with acute or convalescent COVID-19. Both conserved end residues are part of each CDR3. A D gene is named only where the DNA matches it firmly.

CASSPGGTAYNEQFF TRBV18 .
CASTLFSGGARNEQFF TRBV27 TRBD2
CASSSSVFTLLNTEAFF TRBV6-2/TRBV6-3 .
CASSESLAGPYEQYF TRBV6-1 TRBD2
CASSLFRGGTGELFF TRBV11-2 .
CASSLAGIPYEQYF TRBV11-2 .
CAWKPDTWTGGAILDTGELFF TRBV30 TRBD1
CASSFVPGGSYNSPLHF TRBV5-6 .
CASSLGGGLYYEQYF TRBV7-6 .
CASSVGRGSEETQYF TRBV9 TRBD2
CASSLGTGGVLNTGELFF TRBV27 TRBD1
CASSPYDSSFYGYTF TRBV28 .
CASSSRDSGANVLTF TRBV13 .
CASSAGLAGGGKQFF TRBV6-4 TRBD2
CASSPRQGYNGELFF TRBV7-8 TRBD1
CASSLRRGTLYGYTF TRBV6-2/TRBV6-3 .
CASSFGANTGELFF TRBV27 .
CASSRSRSGGAQAGELFF TRBV11-2 TRBD2
CASSSSGTQYTEAFF TRBV7-3 .
CASKDRGYGYTF TRBV10-2 TRBD1
CASSENSGGSYEQYF TRBV2 .
CAIKGTALNTGELFF TRBV10-3 TRBD1
CATRPGQGRGEQYF TRBV15 TRBD1
CASSSNRGRPNTEAFF TRBV27 TRBD1
CASSLSGGRTQPQHF TRBV28 TRBD1
CASRGDSSSYEQYF TRBV6-5 TRBD1
CASSLFGDFSYNEQFF TRBV7-9 .
CSARGDYRLYF TRBV20-1 TRBD2
CASSEKGRGLAEAFF TRBV25-1 TRBD1
CSVALSLAKNIQYF TRBV29-1 .
CASSRQGNNSPLHF TRBV6-5 TRBD1
CASSPNEEGKGTEAFF TRBV28 .
CASSLEAQGENSPLHF TRBV7-6 TRBD1
CASSRTDYEQYF TRBV6-5 .
CSVETGGNQPQHF TRBV29-1 .
CASSIWGSSSSYNEQFF TRBV19 .
CASSPGGQYNEQFF TRBV27 TRBD2
CASSSSGQGRGYTF TRBV27 TRBD1
CASSRLGTATNEKLFF TRBV19 TRBD1
CASSQQQLMNTEAFF TRBV14 .
CAWSVTGYGGYTF TRBV30 .
CASSRQGGEQYF TRBV7-9 TRBD1
CASSLGRQLINYGYTF TRBV28 .
CASSLSATGADTQYF TRBV27 .
CASSFRRGSSEAFF TRBV7-2 .
CASSLVSGGAAEQYF TRBV7-2 TRBD2
CSVVLPAPGSGELFF TRBV29-1 .
CAWSIRGLLMNTEAFF TRBV30 .
CASSLFGSIGPQHF TRBV11-2 .
CAWSVVGRGRMNTEAFF TRBV30 .